Following are 15 T cell receptor beta chains from one sample sequenced in a study of identical twins. TCRdb ran MiXCR on the 5' RACE reads and lists one entry per CDR3 protein. The table records 690,000 or so distinct CDR3 sequences, over 8.5% of them present only once. These data were likewise used in another study, on yellow fever vaccine responses in identical twins.

The sequencing input was PBMCs. All receptors come from a woman younger than 30 in good health.

V usage is TRBV7-6 and J usage is TRBJ2-2, with D maybe TRBD1 (6 bases). Trimming removed 1 base from V and 2 bases from J, with 11 bases in between. Germline assignment: CDR1 SGHVS and CDR2 FNYEAQ. The CDR3 sequence is 16 residues long. The CDR3 is CASSLEAGANTGELFF. CDR3 coding DNA: TGTGCCAGCAGCTTAGAGGCAGGGGCCAACACCGGGGAGCTGTTTTTT.

The rearrangement uses TRBV12-3 or TRBV12-4 and TRBJ2-3, with 7 bases matching TRBD2. V lost 7 bases to trimming and J lost 2 bases; unmatched junction nucleotides: 9. The CDR3 spans 15 residues. This chain's CDR3 is CASTRTSEATDTQYF. The CDR3 nucleotides are TGTGCCAGCACCCGAACTAGCGAGGCCACAGATACGCAGTATTTT.

This clonotype was detected only a few times. The CDR3 protein is CASSFSGAAPDTQYF. The CDR3 DNA sequence: TGTGCCAGCAGCTTTTCAGGGGCCGCACCAGATACGCAGTATTTT. The V and J genes are TRBV5-6 and TRBJ2-3, with D maybe TRBD1 (6 bases). This CDR3 is built from 15 residues. Trimming removed 2 bases from V and 4 bases from J, with 14 bases in between. CDR1 is SGHDT and CDR2 is YYEEEE in the germline V gene.

At least ten counts were recorded for this clonotype. The V and J genes are TRBV4-1 and TRBJ2-7; the D is unclear. V dropped 3 bases and J dropped 0 bases, with 6 bases sitting between them. Germline CDR1 reads MGHRA; CDR2 reads YSYEKL. CDR3 length equals 13 residues. As DNA, the CDR3 is TGCGCCAGCAGCCATGAGAGCTCCTACGAGCAGTACTTC. As protein: CASSHESSYEQYF.

This chain joins TRBV7-9 and TRBJ2-3; no firm D call. The length of the CDR3 is 11 residues. V gave up 11 bases and J gave up 6 bases, with 12 bases separating them. CDR1 is SEHNR and CDR2 is FQNEAQ in the germline V gene (reference sequence). CDR3 sequence reads: CAGIFGDTQYF. The DNA of the CDR3 is TGTGCCGGAATATTCGGGGATACGCAGTATTTT.

In its sample, this clonotype was seen many times. The chain joins TRBV6-2 or TRBV6-3 to TRBJ2-1; D is perhaps TRBD2 (6 bases). V lost 6 bases, J lost 3 bases, and 12 bases lay in between. The CDR3 runs 14 residues. Germline lookup yields CDR1 MNHEY and CDR2 SVGEGT. The CDR3 here is CASSLGGVYNEQFF. The CDR3 bases are TGTGCCAGCAGCCTCGGCGGGGTCTACAATGAGCAGTTCTTC.

This clonotype has a handful of counts. The chain has TRBV2 and TRBJ2-7, with TRBD1 identical over 7 bases. Losses at the gene ends were 4 bases for V and 0 bases for J; bases not matched to a gene: 3. Looked up from germline, CDR1 is SNHLY and CDR2 is FYNNEI. The CDR3 is 14 residues long. The CDR3 DNA reads TGTGCCAGCAGTGCGGACAGGACCTCCTACGAGCAGTACTTC. It yields the protein CASSADRTSYEQYF.

Note on this clonotype: This may arise from a read error, as a much more abundant clone is one base away. The rearrangement uses TRBV27 and TRBJ2-7, with D perhaps TRBD1 (5 bases). CDR3 length: 14 amino acids. The germline V gene has CDR1 MNHEY and CDR2 SMNVEV (reference sequence). The CDR3 region is CASSLWGNSYERYF. Written as DNA, the CDR3 is TGTGCCAGCAGTTTATGGGGCAATTCCTACGAGCGGTACTTC.

This chain joins TRBV20-1 and TRBJ2-5, with 13 bases fitting TRBD2. The germline CDR1 and CDR2 sequences are DFQATT and SNEGSKA (reference sequence). The CDR3 consists of 15 residues. With 8 bases clipped from V and 5 bases from J, the junction kept 11 bases outside the gene matches. CDR3 coding DNA: TGCAGTACCTGGACTAGCGGGGGCGGCCTGGAGACCCAGTACTTC. Protein: CSTWTSGGGLETQYF.

About this clonotype itself: A read error is possible here, since a much larger clone lies one base away. This CDR3 reads CAISPGTRRGSNTGELFF. CDR3 coding DNA: TGTGCCATCAGTCCAGGCACCCGACGGGGCTCGAACACCGGGGAGCTGTTTTTT. The rearrangement uses TRBV12-3 or TRBV12-4 and TRBJ2-2; TRBD1 or TRBD2 may be the D gene (5 bases each). There are 18 residues in the CDR3.

This clonotype showed up many times. The rearrangement uses TRBV2 and TRBJ1-1; D not resolved. With 7 bases removed from V and 1 base from J, the gap between germline ends came to 10 bases. Germline V lookup: CDR1 SNHLY, CDR2 FYNNEI. The CDR3 is 13 residues long. The CDR3 bases are TGTGCCAGCATTGGGCGGAGGAACACTGAAGCTTTCTTT. Translated, it gives CASIGRRNTEAFF. Combining the CDR3 with reference TRBV2 and TRBJ1-1 gives the whole variable domain EPEVTQTPSHQVTQMGQEVILRCVPISNHLYFYWYRQILGQKVEFLVSFYNNEISEKSEIFDDQFSVERPDGSNFTLKIRSTKLEDSAMYFCASIGRRNTEAFFGQGTRLTVV.

This clonotype has only a few counts. The chain joins TRBV19 to TRBJ1-1; D not resolved. There are 13 residues in the CDR3. V was cut by 4 bases and J by 8 bases, with 14 bases left in between. The germline V gene has CDR1 LNHDA and CDR2 SQIVND (reference sequence). The CDR3 DNA follows: TGTGCCAGTAGTACTCCCCCCCGTCAGGAAGCTTTCTTT. Its protein is CASSTPPRQEAFF.

The chain uses TRBV20-1 and TRBJ2-1; TRBD2 aligns across 10 bases. CDR1 is DFQATT, CDR2 SNEGSKA, per germline (reference sequence). The CDR3 is made up of 15 amino acids. V dropped 5 bases and J dropped 2; count of bases not matched to a gene: 6. The DNA for the CDR3 is TGCAGTGCTCCCTCGGGACTAGCGACCTACAATGAGCAGTTCTTC. It yields the protein CSAPSGLATYNEQFF.

The chain has TRBV24-1 and TRBJ2-1; TRBD1 is a possible D gene (6 bases). The CDR3 contains 13 residues. Germline V gene lookup returns CDR1 KGHDR and CDR2 SFDVKD. Trimming removed 9 bases from V and 6 bases from J, with 14 bases in between. In nucleotides, the CDR3 is TGTGCCACCTCCTGGGGGCGTGGCAATGAGCAGTTCTTC. Encoded protein: CATSWGRGNEQFF.

In its sample, this clonotype was seen a few times. The chain carries TRBV21-1 and TRBJ2-2. TRBV21-1 is flagged as a pseudogene. The CDR3 is 16 amino acids. The DNA of the CDR3 is TGTGCCAGCAGCAAGGCACTAGCGAACGGCACCGGGGAGCTGTTTTTT. Its protein product is CASSKALANGTGELFF.